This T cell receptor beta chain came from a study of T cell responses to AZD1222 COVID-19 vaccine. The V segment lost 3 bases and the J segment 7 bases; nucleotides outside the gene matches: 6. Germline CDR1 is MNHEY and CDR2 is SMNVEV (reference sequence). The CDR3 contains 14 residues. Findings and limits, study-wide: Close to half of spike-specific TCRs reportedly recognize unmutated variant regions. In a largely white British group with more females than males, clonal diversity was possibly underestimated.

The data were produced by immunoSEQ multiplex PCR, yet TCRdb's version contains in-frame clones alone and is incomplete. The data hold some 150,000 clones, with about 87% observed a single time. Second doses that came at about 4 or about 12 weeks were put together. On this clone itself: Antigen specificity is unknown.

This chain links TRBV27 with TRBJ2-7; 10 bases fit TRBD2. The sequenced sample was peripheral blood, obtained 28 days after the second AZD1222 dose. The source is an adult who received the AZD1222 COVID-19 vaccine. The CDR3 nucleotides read TGTGCCAGCAGTTTCCTAGCGGGAGATAGAGAGCAGTACTTC. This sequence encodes CASSFLAGDREQYF.